This is a list of T cell receptor beta chains from one sample in a study of Ad26.COV2.S vaccination and SARS-CoV-2 variants. Libraries were prepared by immunoSEQ multiplex PCR; TCRdb keeps only in-frame clonotypes and omits some of them. The sample holds about 400,000 clones, 70% to 90% seen once. The sample here was peripheral blood, taken in a trial of Ad26.COV2.S vaccine versus placebo. The receptors stem from a person aged 18-65 years who received the Ad26.COV2.S COVID-19 vaccine or a placebo. The CDR3 runs from the conserved cysteine through the conserved F or W. D genes are given only for firm matches. The size field is filled for only some rows; it gives once, few, many or a size class.

abundance	d_gene	v_gene	j_gene	CDR3aa	CDR3nt
-	TRBD2	TRBV4-3	TRBJ2-1	CASSQSRGGLWNEQFF	TGCGCCAGCAGCCAATCGCGGGGGGGGCTGTGGAATGAGCAGTTCTTC
-	-	TRBV11-2	TRBJ2-6	CASSPHRESLIGANVLTF	TGTGCCAGCAGCCCCCACCGGGAGTCTCTGATTGGGGCCAACGTCCTGACTTTC
few	-	TRBV6-5	TRBJ2-7	CASSYGRNTYEQYF	TGTGCCAGCAGTTACGGCAGGAACACCTACGAGCAGTACTTC
-	TRBD2	TRBV3-1/TRBV3-2	TRBJ2-5	CASSAPGGQETQYF	TGTGCCAGCAGCGCGCCGGGGGGGCAAGAGACCCAGTACTTC
-	-	TRBV12-3/TRBV12-4	TRBJ2-5	CASRLAVQETQYF	TGTGCCAGCAGGTTAGCGGTACAAGAGACCCAGTACTTC
-	-	TRBV18	TRBJ2-1	CASSPLRGGVHLNEQFF	TGTGCCAGCTCACCACTAAGGGGGGGCGTACACCTTAATGAGCAGTTCTTC
-	TRBD2	TRBV5-1	TRBJ2-1	CASSLTSGGTYNEQFF	TGCGCCAGCAGCTTGACTAGCGGGGGGACCTACAATGAGCAGTTCTTC
-	TRBD2	TRBV7-3	TRBJ2-1	CASSLRPLAGLTDNEQFF	TGTGCCAGCAGCTTAAGGCCGCTAGCGGGTCTCACCGACAATGAGCAGTTCTTC
-	-	TRBV5-6	TRBJ1-1	CASSLGRFEAFF	TGTGCCAGCAGCTTAGGGAGGTTTGAAGCTTTCTTT
-	-	TRBV7-9	TRBJ2-6	CASSSHRAGGANVLTF	TGTGCCAGCAGCTCACACAGGGCAGGTGGGGCCAACGTCCTGACTTTC
-	-	TRBV7-2	TRBJ1-1	CASAYIMNTEAFF	TGTGCCAGCGCCTACATTATGAACACTGAAGCTTTCTTT
-	-	TRBV5-1	TRBJ2-1	CASSLPPGTAVYNEQFF	TGCGCCAGCAGCTTACCACCCGGGACCGCCGTTTACAATGAGCAGTTCTTC
-	-	TRBV28	TRBJ1-3	CASSLTRSGNTIYF	TGTGCCAGCAGTTTGACCCGCTCTGGAAACACCATATATTTT
-	TRBD1	TRBV29-1	TRBJ2-1	CSVAGTGGPYNEQFF	TGCAGCGTGGCCGGGACAGGGGGCCCCTACAATGAGCAGTTCTTC
-	-	TRBV3-1/TRBV3-2	TRBJ1-1	CASSLAPQDTEAFF	TGTGCCAGCAGCCTAGCGCCCCAGGACACTGAAGCTTTCTTT
-	TRBD1	TRBV5-1	TRBJ2-7	CASSWGGQGTYEQYF	TGCGCCAGCAGCTGGGGAGGACAGGGGACCTACGAGCAGTACTTC
-	TRBD2	TRBV4-3	TRBJ2-2	CASSQVIGGDGAGELFF	TGCGCCAGCAGCCAAGTGATCGGGGGGGATGGGGCCGGGGAGCTGTTTTTT
-	TRBD1	TRBV5-6	TRBJ1-2	CASSPLAGTGGFGGYTF	TGTGCCAGCAGCCCCCTCGCAGGGACAGGGGGATTTGGTGGCTACACCTTC
-	-	TRBV3-1/TRBV3-2	TRBJ2-7	CASSQGSRGYEQYF	TGTGCCAGCAGCCAAGGATCTAGGGGATACGAGCAGTACTTC
few	-	TRBV9	TRBJ1-3	CASSLDGGNTIYF	TGTGCCAGCAGCCTCGACGGTGGAAACACCATATATTTT
-	-	TRBV6-5	TRBJ2-2	CASSYGGRAGELFF	TGTGCCAGCAGTTACGGGGGACGTGCCGGGGAGCTGTTTTTT
few	TRBD1	TRBV5-1	TRBJ2-7	CASSLATGTYYEQYF	TGCGCCAGCAGCTTGGCGACAGGGACCTACTACGAGCAGTACTTC
-	-	TRBV6-5	TRBJ2-7	CASSSGHLFEQYF	TGTGCCAGCAGTTCGGGGCACTTGTTTGAGCAGTACTTC
once	-	TRBV9	TRBJ2-7	CASSAGTLTYEQYF	TGTGCCAGCAGCGCTGGGACATTAACCTACGAGCAGTACTTC
-	TRBD1	TRBV24-1	TRBJ2-5	CATSDPGQRGWETQYF	TGTGCCACCAGTGACCCGGGACAGAGAGGTTGGGAGACCCAGTACTTC
-	TRBD1	TRBV29-1	TRBJ2-7	CSVEESGQGGSYEQYF	TGCAGCGTTGAAGAATCCGGACAGGGGGGCTCCTACGAGCAGTACTTC
once	-	TRBV4-3	TRBJ2-5	CASSQDRGERAQYF	TGCGCCAGCAGCCAAGATCGGGGAGAAAGGGCCCAGTACTTC
-	TRBD1	TRBV4-3	TRBJ2-2	CASSQDREAGELFF	TGCGCCAGCAGCCAGGACAGGGAGGCCGGGGAGCTGTTTTTT
-	TRBD1	TRBV29-1	TRBJ1-1	CSVESRGRWTEAFF	TGCAGCGTTGAGAGCAGGGGGCGATGGACTGAAGCTTTCTTT
-	-	TRBV6-2/TRBV6-3	TRBJ1-4	CASSTNPGGEKLFF	TGTGCCAGCAGTACTAATCCGGGTGGTGAAAAACTGTTTTTT
-	-	TRBV7-9	TRBJ1-2	CASSLAVSSYGYTF	TGTGCCAGCAGCTTAGCGGTCAGCAGCTATGGCTACACCTTC
-	-	TRBV3-1/TRBV3-2	TRBJ2-1	CASSPRLVAGSSSYNEQFF	TGTGCCAGCAGCCCGAGATTGGTGGCGGGGTCAAGCTCCTACAATGAGCAGTTCTTC
few	TRBD1	TRBV2	TRBJ1-6	CASRGPGQGLSPLHF	TGTGCCAGCAGGGGGCCGGGACAGGGGTTATCACCCCTCCACTTT
-	-	TRBV5-4	TRBJ2-7	CASSGRTEPAYEQYF	TGTGCCAGCAGCGGTCGGACAGAACCGGCCTACGAGCAGTACTTC
-	TRBD1	TRBV10-3	TRBJ1-2	CAIRTGVEANYGYTF	TGTGCCATTCGAACAGGGGTGGAGGCTAACTATGGCTACACCTTC
-	-	TRBV28	TRBJ1-1	CASRQALNTEAFF	TGTGCCAGCAGACAAGCCCTGAACACTGAAGCTTTCTTT
-	TRBD1	TRBV6-5	TRBJ1-4	CASSYATGGNEKLFF	TGTGCCAGCAGTTACGCGACAGGGGGTAATGAAAAACTGTTTTTT
-	-	TRBV2	TRBJ2-5	CASRRVGMETQYF	TGTGCCAGCAGGAGGGTGGGGATGGAGACCCAGTACTTC
once	-	TRBV6-6	TRBJ2-1	CASSYSMPAYNEQFF	TGTGCCAGCAGTTACTCGATGCCAGCCTACAATGAGCAGTTCTTC
-	-	TRBV4-1	TRBJ2-7	CASSQRGSTYSYEQYF	TGCGCCAGCAGCCAACGGGGCAGCACCTACTCCTACGAGCAGTACTTC
-	-	TRBV19	TRBJ1-5	CASRIGLHQPQHF	TGTGCCAGTAGGATTGGCTTGCATCAGCCCCAGCATTTT
-	TRBD1	TRBV6-6	TRBJ2-1	CASSYLTGASYNEQFF	TGTGCCAGCAGTTACCTCACAGGGGCCTCCTACAATGAGCAGTTCTTC
-	-	TRBV7-9	TRBJ2-1	CASSLEVHSSQFF	TGTGCCAGCAGCTTAGAGGTCCACAGCTCACAGTTCTTC
-	-	TRBV7-3	TRBJ1-6	CASTLRPPRGRNSPLHF	TGTGCCAGCACCTTGAGACCCCCGCGGGGGAGGAATTCACCCCTCCACTTT
few	TRBD1	TRBV7-9	TRBJ1-5	CASSLAGQGSSQPQHF	TGTGCCAGCAGCTTAGCGGGACAGGGAAGCAGTCAGCCCCAGCATTTT
-	-	TRBV7-3	TRBJ2-7	CASSLGPGIYEQYF	TGTGCCAGCAGCTTAGGTCCAGGGATCTACGAGCAGTACTTC
-	-	TRBV24-1	TRBJ2-3	CATSDFTITDTQYF	TGTGCCACCAGTGATTTTACCATTACAGATACGCAGTATTTT
-	-	TRBV5-1	TRBJ2-2	CASKLLGQGDGELFF	TGCGCCAGCAAGCTACTGGGGCAGGGCGACGGGGAGCTGTTTTTT